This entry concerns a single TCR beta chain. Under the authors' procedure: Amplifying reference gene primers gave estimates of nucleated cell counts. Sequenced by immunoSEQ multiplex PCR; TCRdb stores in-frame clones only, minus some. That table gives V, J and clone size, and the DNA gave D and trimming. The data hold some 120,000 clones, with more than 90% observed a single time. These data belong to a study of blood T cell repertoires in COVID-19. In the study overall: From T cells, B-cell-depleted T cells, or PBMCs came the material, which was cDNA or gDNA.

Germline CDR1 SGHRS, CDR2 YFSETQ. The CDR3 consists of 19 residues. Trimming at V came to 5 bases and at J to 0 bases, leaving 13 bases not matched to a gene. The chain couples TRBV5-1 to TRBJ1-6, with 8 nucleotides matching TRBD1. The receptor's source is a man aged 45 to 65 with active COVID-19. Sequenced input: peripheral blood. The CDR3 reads CASRTGVEFVNSYNSPLHF. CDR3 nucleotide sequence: TGCGCCAGCAGGACAGGGGTAGAGTTTGTAAACTCCTATAATTCACCCCTCCACTTT. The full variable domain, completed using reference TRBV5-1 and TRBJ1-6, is KAGVTQTPRYLIKTRGQQVTLSCSPISGHRSVSWYQQTPGQGLQFLFEYFSETQRNKGNFPGRFSGRQFSNSRSEMNVSTLELGDSALYLCASRTGVEFVNSYNSPLHFGNGTRLTVT.